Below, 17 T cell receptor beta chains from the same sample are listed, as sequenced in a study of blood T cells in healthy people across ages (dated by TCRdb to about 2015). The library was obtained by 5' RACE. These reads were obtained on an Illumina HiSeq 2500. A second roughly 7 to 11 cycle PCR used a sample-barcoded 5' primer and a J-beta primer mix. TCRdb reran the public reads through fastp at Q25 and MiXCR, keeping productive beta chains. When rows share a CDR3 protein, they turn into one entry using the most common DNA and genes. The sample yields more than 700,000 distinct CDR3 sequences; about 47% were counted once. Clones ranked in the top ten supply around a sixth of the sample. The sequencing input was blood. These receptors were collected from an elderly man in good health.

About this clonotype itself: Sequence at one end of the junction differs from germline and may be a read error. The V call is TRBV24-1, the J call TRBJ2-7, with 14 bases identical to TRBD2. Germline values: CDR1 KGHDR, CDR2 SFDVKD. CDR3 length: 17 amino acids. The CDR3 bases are TGTACCACCAGTGGGACCGGGACTAGCGGGAGCCCCTACGAGCAGTACTTC. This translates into CTTSGTGTSGSPYEQYF.

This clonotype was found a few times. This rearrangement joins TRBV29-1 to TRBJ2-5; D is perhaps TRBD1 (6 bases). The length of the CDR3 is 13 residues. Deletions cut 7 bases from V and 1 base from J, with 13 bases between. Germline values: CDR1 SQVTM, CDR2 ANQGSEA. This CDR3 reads CSAGQTLQETQYF. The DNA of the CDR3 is TGCAGCGCTGGACAGACTCTCCAAGAGACCCAGTACTTC.

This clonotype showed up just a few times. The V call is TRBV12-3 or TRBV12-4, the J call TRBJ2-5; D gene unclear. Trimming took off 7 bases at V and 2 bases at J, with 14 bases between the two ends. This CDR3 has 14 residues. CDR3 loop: CASTSLRLQETQYF. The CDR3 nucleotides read TGTGCCAGCACCTCTCTCAGGTTGCAAGAGACCCAGTACTTC.

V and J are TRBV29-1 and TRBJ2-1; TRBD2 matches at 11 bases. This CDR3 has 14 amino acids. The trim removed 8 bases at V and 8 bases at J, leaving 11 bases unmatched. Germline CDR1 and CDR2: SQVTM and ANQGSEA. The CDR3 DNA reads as TGCAGCATCCCTACTAGCGGGAGTATGGATGAGCAGTTCTTC. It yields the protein CSIPTSGSMDEQFF.

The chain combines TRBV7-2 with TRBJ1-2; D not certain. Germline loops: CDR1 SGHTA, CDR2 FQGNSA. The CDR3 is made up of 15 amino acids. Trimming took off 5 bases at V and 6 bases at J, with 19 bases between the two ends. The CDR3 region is CASSPSGQAADGYTF. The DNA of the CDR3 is TGTGCCAGCAGCCCCAGCGGTCAGGCAGCGGATGGCTACACCTTC.

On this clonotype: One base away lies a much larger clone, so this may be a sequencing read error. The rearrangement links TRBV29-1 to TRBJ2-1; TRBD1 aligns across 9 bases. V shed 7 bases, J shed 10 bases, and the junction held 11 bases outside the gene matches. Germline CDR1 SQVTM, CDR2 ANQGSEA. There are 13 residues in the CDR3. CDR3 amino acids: CSAVGTGQAEQFF. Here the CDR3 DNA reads TGCAGCGCTGTAGGGACAGGGCAAGCCGAGCAGTTCTTC.

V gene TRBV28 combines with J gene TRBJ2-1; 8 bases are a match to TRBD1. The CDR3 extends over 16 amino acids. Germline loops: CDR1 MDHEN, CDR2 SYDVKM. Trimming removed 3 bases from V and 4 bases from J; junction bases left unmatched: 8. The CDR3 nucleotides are TGTGCCAGCAGTTTGCTCACGGGACAGGTGTACAATGAGCAGTTCTTC. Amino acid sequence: CASSLLTGQVYNEQFF.

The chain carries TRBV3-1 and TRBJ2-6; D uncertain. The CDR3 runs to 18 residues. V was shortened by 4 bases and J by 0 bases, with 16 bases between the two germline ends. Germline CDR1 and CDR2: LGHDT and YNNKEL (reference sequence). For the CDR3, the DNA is TGTGCCAGCAGCCCTAACACCGGGCCGACCTCTGGGGCCAACGTCCTGACTTTC. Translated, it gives CASSPNTGPTSGANVLTF.

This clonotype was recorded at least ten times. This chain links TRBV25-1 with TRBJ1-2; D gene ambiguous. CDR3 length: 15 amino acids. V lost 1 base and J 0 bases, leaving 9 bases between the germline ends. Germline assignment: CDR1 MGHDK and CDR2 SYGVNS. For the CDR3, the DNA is TGTGCCAGCAGTGAATTAGACCAAGCTAACTATGGCTACACCTTC. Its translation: CASSELDQANYGYTF.

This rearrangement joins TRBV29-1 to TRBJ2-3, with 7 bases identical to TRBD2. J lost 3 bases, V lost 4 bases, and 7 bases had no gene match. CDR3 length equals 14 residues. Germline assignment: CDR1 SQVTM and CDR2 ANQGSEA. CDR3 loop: CSVVLAVGTDTQYF. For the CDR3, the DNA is TGCAGCGTTGTTCTAGCGGTGGGGACAGATACGCAGTATTTT.

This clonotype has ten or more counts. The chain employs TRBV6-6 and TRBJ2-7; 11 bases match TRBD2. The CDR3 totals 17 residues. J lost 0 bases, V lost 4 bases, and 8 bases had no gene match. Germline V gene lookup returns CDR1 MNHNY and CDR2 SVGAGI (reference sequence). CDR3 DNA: TGTGCCAGCAGTTTCCTCTTAGCGGGAGGGCTCTCCTACGAGCAGTACTTC. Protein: CASSFLLAGGLSYEQYF.

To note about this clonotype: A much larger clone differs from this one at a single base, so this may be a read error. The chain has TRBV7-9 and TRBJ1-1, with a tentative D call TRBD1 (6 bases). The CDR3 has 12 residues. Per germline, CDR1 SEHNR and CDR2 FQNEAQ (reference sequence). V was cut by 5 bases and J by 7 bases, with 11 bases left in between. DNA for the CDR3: TGTGCCAGCAGCGTCGGACAGAGTGAAGCTTTCTTT. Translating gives CASSVGQSEAFF.

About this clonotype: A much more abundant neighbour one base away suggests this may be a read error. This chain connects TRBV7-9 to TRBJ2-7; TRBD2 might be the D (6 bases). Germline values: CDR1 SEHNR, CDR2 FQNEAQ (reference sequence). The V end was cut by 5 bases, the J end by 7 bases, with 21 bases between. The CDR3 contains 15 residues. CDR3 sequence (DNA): TGTGCCAGCAGCACTTCAATAGCGGTACACAATGAGCAGTACTTC. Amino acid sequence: CASSTSIAVHNEQYF. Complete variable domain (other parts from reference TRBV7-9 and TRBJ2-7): DTGVSQNPRHKITKRGQNVTFRCDPISEHNRLYWYRQTLGQGPEFLTYFQNEAQLEKSRLLSDRFSAERPKGSFSTLEIQRTEQGDSAMYLCASSTSIAVHNEQYFGPGTRLTVT.

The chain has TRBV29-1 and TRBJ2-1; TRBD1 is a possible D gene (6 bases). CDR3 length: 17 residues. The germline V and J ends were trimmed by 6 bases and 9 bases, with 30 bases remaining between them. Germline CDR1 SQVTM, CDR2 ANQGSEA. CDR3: CSVKLQGKFISIREQFF. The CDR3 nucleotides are TGCAGCGTCAAGCTGCAGGGGAAATTCATCTCAATTCGTGAGCAGTTCTTC.

Here the CDR3 reads CASSLGVVAGGRTGELFF. The CDR3 nucleotides read TGTGCCAGCAGTTTAGGGGTGGTAGCGGGAGGTCGGACCGGGGAGCTGTTTTTT. The chain is built from TRBV27 and TRBJ2-2, with TRBD2 matching over 10 bases. V gave up 2 bases and J gave up 5 bases; unmatched junction bases: 11. Germline CDR1 and CDR2: MNHEY and SMNVEV (reference sequence). This CDR3 contains 18 residues.

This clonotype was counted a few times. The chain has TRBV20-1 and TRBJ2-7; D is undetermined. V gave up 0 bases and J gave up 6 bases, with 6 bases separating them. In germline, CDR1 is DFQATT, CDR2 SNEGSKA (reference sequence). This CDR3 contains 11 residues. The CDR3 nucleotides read TGCAGTGCTAGAGATCGATCCGAGCAGTACTTC. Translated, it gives CSARDRSEQYF.

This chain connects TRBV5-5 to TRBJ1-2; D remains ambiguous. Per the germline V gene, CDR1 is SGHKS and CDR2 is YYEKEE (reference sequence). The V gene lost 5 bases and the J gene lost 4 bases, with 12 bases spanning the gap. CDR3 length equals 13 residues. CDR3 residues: CASSMDWSYGYTF. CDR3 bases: TGTGCCAGCAGTATGGACTGGAGCTATGGCTACACCTTC.